The source of this T cell receptor (beta chain) is a study of CD8 T cells in ankylosing spondylitis. Findings of the study overall: Disease-linked clones were CD8+ and relatively rare in peripheral blood. What seemed typical of ankylosing spondylitis blood was a TCR beta motif built from 8 or 9 highly homologous variants.

From germline, CDR1 is LGHNA and CDR2 YSLEER. V dropped 0 bases and J dropped 0; count of bases not matched to a gene: 3. The length of the CDR3 is 16 residues. In its sample, this clonotype was seen a few times. Its antigen is unknown. TCRdb reprocessed the 5' RACE reads with MiXCR, giving one entry per CDR3 protein. The sample shows over 700,000 distinct CDR3 sequences, roughly 19% of them seen only once. J is TRBJ1-2 and V is TRBV4-3; 8 bases are a match to TRBD1. This clonotype was obtained from a male donor with ankylosing spondylitis. The sample was blood, either unsorted or a sorted T cell fraction (not recorded which). The CDR3 reads CASSQDWTGPNYGYTF. CDR3 bases: TGCGCCAGCAGCCAAGATTGGACAGGGCCTAACTATGGCTACACCTTC.